Below, one T cell receptor beta chain is given with its context. The sample is drawn from a study of control samples from healthy donors and cancer patients. Using immunoSEQ multiplex PCR, the repertoire was profiled, and TCRdb retains in-frame clones only, with some absent. The sample holds about 81,000 clones, 85% to 95% seen once. Germline values: CDR1 SGHNT, CDR2 YYREEE (reference sequence). The CDR3 length is 14 residues. V lost 6 bases and J 4 bases, leaving 13 bases between the germline ends. This chain joins TRBV5-4 and TRBJ2-2; TRBD2 might be the D (5 bases). The source of this sequence is a woman between 18 and 30 years old in good health. The sequenced material came from blood. The CDR3 coding sequence is TGTGCCAGCACTCACGGGGTATCCACCGGGGAGCTGTTTTTT. It specifies CASTHGVSTGELFF.